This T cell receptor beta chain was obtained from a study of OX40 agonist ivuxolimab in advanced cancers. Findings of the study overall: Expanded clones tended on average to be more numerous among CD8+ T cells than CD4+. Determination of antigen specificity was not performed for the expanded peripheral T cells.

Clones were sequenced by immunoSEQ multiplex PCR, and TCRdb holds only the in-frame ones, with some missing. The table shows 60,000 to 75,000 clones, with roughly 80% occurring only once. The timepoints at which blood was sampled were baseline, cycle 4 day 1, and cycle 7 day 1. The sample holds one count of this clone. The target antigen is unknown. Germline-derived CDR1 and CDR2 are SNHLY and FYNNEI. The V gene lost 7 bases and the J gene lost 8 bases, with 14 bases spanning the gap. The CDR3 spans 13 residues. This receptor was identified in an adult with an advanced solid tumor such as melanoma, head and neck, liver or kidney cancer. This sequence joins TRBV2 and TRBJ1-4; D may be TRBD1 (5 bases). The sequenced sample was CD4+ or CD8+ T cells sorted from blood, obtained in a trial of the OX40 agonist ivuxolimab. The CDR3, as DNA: TGTGCCAGCATAGAGGGGCAGGCGGAAAAACTGTTTTTT. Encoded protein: CASIEGQAEKLFF. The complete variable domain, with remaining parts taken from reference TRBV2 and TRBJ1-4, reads EPEVTQTPSHQVTQMGQEVILRCVPISNHLYFYWYRQILGQKVEFLVSFYNNEISEKSEIFDDQFSVERPDGSNFTLKIRSTKLEDSAMYFCASIEGQAEKLFFGSGTQLSVL.